This TCR beta chain was captured by sequencing in a study of blood T cell repertoires in COVID-19. Overall study context: Both acute and convalescent COVID-19 samples were obtained from the United States, Italy and Spain. Nucleic acid was either cDNA or gDNA, and it came from T cells, B-cell-depleted T cells, or PBMCs.

This clone was found once. Original handling: Amplifying reference gene primers gave estimates of nucleated cell counts. This table comes from immunoSEQ multiplex PCR, and its TCRdb copy is limited to in-frame clones, with some not included. The DNA gave D and trimming, while V, J and clone size come from that table. The sample lists roughly 150,000 clones; 85% to 90% were seen once. V lost 4 bases, J lost 11 bases, and 21 bases lay in between. The CDR3 loop spans 15 amino acids. Germline V CDR1 and CDR2: KGHSH, LQKENI. Sequencing used peripheral blood. This receptor was identified in a woman over 75 with COVID-19, enrolled during active disease. The J gene is TRBJ1-5, the V gene TRBV18, with D possibly matching TRBD1 (5 bases). CDR3 DNA: TGTGCCAGCTCACGTGCGACAGACACCCAATCAGCCCAGCATTTT. Protein product: CASSRATDTQSAQHF. The whole variable domain, remainder taken from reference TRBV18 and TRBJ1-5, is NAGVMQNPRHLVRRRGQEARLRCSPMKGHSHVYWYRQLPEEGLKFMVYLQKENIIDESGMPKERFSAEFPKEGPSILRIQQVVRGDSAAYFCASSRATDTQSAQHFGDGTRLSIL.